A single sample is the source of the 27 T cell receptor beta chains below, sequenced in a study of PD-1 blockade in classical Hodgkin lymphoma. Every patient relapsed after autologous stem cell transplantation, and brentuximab vedotin exposure varied. Magnetic negative selection was used to purify CD4+ T cells from PBMCs that had been thawed. Profiling relied on immunoSEQ multiplex PCR, and the TCRdb table lists in-frame clones only, not all of them. The repertoire includes about 24,000 clones, roughly 84% of them detected once, and more than 1.5% sits in the top ten. Source: CD4+ T cells from blood, taken at baseline. All receptors come from a human donor with classical Hodgkin lymphoma.

The chain joins TRBV5-5 to TRBJ2-5, with 10 bases that match TRBD2. Per germline, CDR1 SGHKS and CDR2 YYEKEE (reference sequence). After removal of 2 bases from V and 2 bases from J, the junction contained 3 bases not matched to a gene. The CDR3 loop spans 15 amino acids. The CDR3 loop reads CASSLAGGRQETQYF. CDR3 DNA: TGTGCCAGCAGCTTAGCGGGGGGGAGGCAAGAGACCCAGTACTTC. The full variable domain, completed using reference TRBV5-5 and TRBJ2-5, is DAGVTQSPTHLIKTRGQQVTLRCSPISGHKSVSWYQQVLGQGPQFIFQYYEKEERGRGNFPDRFSARQFPNYSSELNVNALLLGDSALYLCASSLAGGRQETQYFGPGTRLLVL.

The V call is TRBV6-5, the J call TRBJ2-1; 7 bases line up with TRBD1. Germline assignment: CDR1 MNHEY and CDR2 SVGAGI. The trim removed 2 bases at V and 10 bases at J, leaving 2 bases unmatched. The CDR3 is made up of 12 amino acids. In DNA, the CDR3 is TGTGCCAGCAGTTACAGGACAGGCGAGCAGTTCTTC. It yields the protein CASSYRTGEQFF.

The chain carries TRBV7-9 and TRBJ2-7; 8 bases are a match to TRBD1. Germline loops: CDR1 SEHNR, CDR2 FQNEAQ (reference sequence). This CDR3 comprises 14 residues. Trimming took 4 bases from V and 5 from J; bases not matched to a gene: 7. The CDR3 DNA reads as TGTGCCAGCAGCTGGACAGGGTTTTGGGACGAGCAGTACTTC. As protein: CASSWTGFWDEQYF.

The chain joins TRBV18 to TRBJ2-7; no clear D gene. CDR1 is KGHSH, CDR2 LQKENI, per germline. V was trimmed by 0 bases and J by 2 bases, leaving 8 bases between them. CDR3 length: 14 residues. CDR3 residues: CASSPPLETYEQYF. In nucleotides, the CDR3 is TGTGCCAGCTCACCACCCCTCGAGACCTACGAGCAGTACTTC. Drawing the rest from reference TRBV18 and TRBJ2-7, the complete variable domain is NAGVMQNPRHLVRRRGQEARLRCSPMKGHSHVYWYRQLPEEGLKFMVYLQKENIIDESGMPKERFSAEFPKEGPSILRIQQVVRGDSAAYFCASSPPLETYEQYFGPGTRLTVT.

The chain carries TRBV4-3 and TRBJ2-3; D is perhaps TRBD1 (5 bases). In germline, CDR1 is LGHNA, CDR2 YSLEER. With 1 base removed from V and 3 bases from J, the gap between germline ends came to 17 bases. The CDR3 length is 17 residues. This CDR3 is CASSQVLQGERTDTQYF. DNA of the CDR3: TGCGCCAGCAGCCAAGTTCTCCAGGGTGAACGGACAGATACGCAGTATTTT.

A remark on this clone: Other nucleotide sequences in the sample specify the same CDR3. The chain links TRBV9 to TRBJ2-5, with 12 nucleotides matching TRBD2. The ends lost 0 bases at V and 5 bases at J; junction bases unmatched: 11. This CDR3 has 18 amino acids. Per germline, CDR1 SGDLS and CDR2 YYNGEE. The CDR3 coding sequence is TGTGCCAGCAGCGTAGGGCGCCGACTAGCGGGGGAGGGGGAGACCCAGTACTTC. Translating gives CASSVGRRLAGEGETQYF.

This clone was seen a few times. J is TRBJ1-2 and V is TRBV9; TRBD1 might be the D (5 bases). V gave up 0 bases and J gave up 8 bases, with 14 bases separating them. Germline V gene sequence: CDR1 SGDLS, CDR2 YYNGEE. The CDR3 runs to 14 residues. Here the CDR3 DNA reads TGTGCCAGCAGCGTAGTGGCAGGGCAAGAAGGCTACACCTTC. Translating it yields CASSVVAGQEGYTF.

This chain links TRBV4-2 with TRBJ1-1; TRBD1 might be the D (5 bases). V lost 0 bases to trimming and J lost 5 bases, with 13 bases between them. The CDR3 length is 15 residues. Germline assignment: CDR1 LGHNA and CDR2 YNFKEQ. The CDR3 region is CASSQDRRGFTEAFF. The CDR3 DNA sequence: TGTGCCAGCAGCCAAGATCGACGGGGGTTTACTGAAGCTTTCTTT.

The chain has TRBV11-3 and TRBJ2-1; D possibly corresponds to TRBD2 (5 bases). The V end lost 4 bases, the J end lost 0 bases, and 10 bases lay between the germline ends. This CDR3 has 15 amino acids. Germline V gene lookup returns CDR1 SGHNT and CDR2 YENEEA. CDR3 DNA: TGTGCCAGCAGCTCTAGTGGGAGCTCCTACAATGAGCAGTTCTTC. Its translation: CASSSSGSSYNEQFF.

This rearrangement joins TRBV6-5 to TRBJ2-5; 8 bases match TRBD1. The CDR3 has 11 residues. Per germline, CDR1 MNHEY and CDR2 SVGAGI. V shed 6 bases and J 14 bases; nucleotides not matched to a gene: 8. The CDR3: CASRSQGACYF. CDR3 in DNA: TGTGCCAGCAGGTCCCAGGGGGCTTGCTACTTC.

As to this clone: This same CDR3 is encoded by further DNA sequences in the sample. This chain connects TRBV29-1 to TRBJ2-5; 8 positions agree with TRBD1. CDR3 length: 12 amino acids. The germline CDR1 and CDR2 sequences are SQVTM and ANQGSEA. CDR3: CSGRTGKETQYF. CDR3 sequence (DNA): TGCAGTGGCAGGACAGGGAAAGAGACCCAGTACTTC.

This chain joins TRBV18 and TRBJ1-6, with D maybe TRBD1 (5 bases). Trimming pared 3 bases from V and 9 bases from J, leaving 21 bases between. This CDR3 is 17 amino acids long. Germline V gives CDR1 KGHSH, CDR2 LQKENI. The CDR3 nucleotides are TGTGCCAGCTCACCCACGGGGCAGACCGCCGGGGGTTCACCCCTCCACTTT. It is translated as CASSPTGQTAGGSPLHF.

V gene TRBV7-2 combines with J gene TRBJ1-6, with no clear D. Germline values: CDR1 SGHTA, CDR2 FQGNSA. The CDR3 contains 16 residues. V was cut by 2 bases and J by 4 bases, with 12 bases left in between. The CDR3: CASSLREEGYNSPLHF. CDR3 nucleotide sequence: TGTGCCAGCAGCTTACGGGAAGAGGGTTATAATTCACCCCTCCACTTT.

CDR3 in amino acids: CASSRTGGEGQPQHF. The CDR3 bases are TGTGCCAGCAGCCGGACAGGGGGCGAAGGTCAGCCCCAGCATTTT. This sequence joins TRBV7-9 and TRBJ1-5; the match to TRBD1 covers 11 bases. The CDR3 is 15 residues long. The germline gives CDR1 SEHNR, CDR2 FQNEAQ (reference sequence). After removal of 5 bases from V and 6 bases from J, the junction contained 6 bases not matched to a gene.

V usage is TRBV2 and J usage is TRBJ2-3, with 11 positions matching TRBD2. V shed 7 bases and J 8 bases; nucleotides not matched to a gene: 11. Germline V gives CDR1 SNHLY, CDR2 FYNNEI. CDR3 length equals 15 residues. CDR3: CASTLAGGRFGTQYF. The CDR3 region has the DNA TGTGCCAGCACTCTAGCGGGGGGCCGCTTCGGTACGCAGTATTTT.

The chain combines TRBV5-1 with TRBJ2-1, with a possible D match to TRBD2 (6 bases). The germline gives CDR1 SGHRS, CDR2 YFSETQ. CDR3 length equals 15 residues. Trimming removed 0 bases at V and 7 bases at J, with 14 bases between. The CDR3 sequence is CASSLAVGGVNEQFF. In DNA form, the CDR3 reads TGCGCCAGCAGCTTGGCCGTGGGGGGAGTGAATGAGCAGTTCTTC. The entire variable domain, with the rest obtained from reference TRBV5-1 and TRBJ2-1, is as follows: KAGVTQTPRYLIKTRGQQVTLSCSPISGHRSVSWYQQTPGQGLQFLFEYFSETQRNKGNFPGRFSGRQFSNSRSEMNVSTLELGDSALYLCASSLAVGGVNEQFFGPGTRLTVL.

In its sample, this clone was seen a few times. The V call is TRBV5-1, the J call TRBJ2-7; maybe TRBD2 (6 bases). Trimming removed 2 bases from V and 5 bases from J, with 14 bases in between. Germline-derived CDR1 and CDR2 are SGHRS and YFSETQ. The CDR3 runs 14 residues. CDR3 loop: CASSFSGEGNEQYF. CDR3 coding DNA: TGCGCCAGCAGCTTCTCGGGGGAAGGAAACGAGCAGTACTTC.

J is TRBJ2-1 and V is TRBV11-2, with 12 bases aligning to TRBD2. V was clipped by 5 bases and J by 6 bases; unmatched bases: 5. The germline V gene encodes CDR1 SGHAT and CDR2 FQNNGV. The CDR3 sequence is 15 residues long. CDR3 sequence: CASSPTSGGFNEQFF. Written as DNA, the CDR3 is TGTGCCAGCAGCCCGACTAGCGGGGGATTCAATGAGCAGTTCTTC.

The chain recombines TRBV6-5 with TRBJ2-7; 10 bases agree with TRBD1. The CDR3 loop spans 14 amino acids. V shed 6 bases and J 7 bases; nucleotides not matched to a gene: 9. Germline V gene lookup returns CDR1 MNHEY and CDR2 SVGAGI. The CDR3 DNA follows: TGTGCCAGCAGGAAGACAGGGGGCGCCGGGGAGCAGTACTTC. Translated: CASRKTGGAGEQYF.

The genes are TRBV4-3 and TRBJ2-5; the D gene is possibly TRBD2 (6 bases). Germline V CDR1 and CDR2: LGHNA, YSLEER. V lost 0 bases and J 4 bases, leaving 9 bases between the germline ends. The CDR3 totals 14 residues. CDR3 protein: CASSQDPSVETQYF. In DNA, the CDR3 is TGCGCCAGCAGCCAAGATCCTAGCGTAGAGACCCAGTACTTC.

This clone was observed once. CDR3 protein: CASSWDSDQPQHF. Here the CDR3 DNA reads TGTGCCAGCAGCTGGGACAGTGATCAGCCCCAGCATTTT. The gene calls are TRBV5-4 and TRBJ1-5, with TRBD1 matching 7 bases. With V trimmed by 3 bases and J by 5 bases, 2 bases remained unmatched. Per germline, CDR1 SGHNT and CDR2 YYREEE (reference sequence). The CDR3 runs to 13 residues. The full variable domain, with the rest looked up from reference TRBV5-4 and TRBJ1-5, is ETGVTQSPTHLIKTRGQQVTLRCSSQSGHNTVSWYQQALGQGPQFIFQYYREEENGRGNFPPRFSGLQFPNYSSELNVNALELDDSALYLCASSWDSDQPQHFGDGTRLSIL.

The V and J genes are TRBV27 and TRBJ2-3, with TRBD1 matching over 7 bases. CDR3 length: 14 amino acids. Trimming removed 5 bases from V and 1 base from J; junction bases left unmatched: 3. Germline V gene lookup returns CDR1 MNHEY and CDR2 SMNVEV (reference sequence). In DNA form, the CDR3 reads TGTGCCAGCAGTAGACAGGGACGCACAGATACGCAGTATTTT. Its translation is CASSRQGRTDTQYF.

The chain has TRBV12-5 and TRBJ1-5; D gene unclear. The V end lost 3 bases, the J end lost 5 bases, and 5 bases lay between the germline ends. The CDR3 loop spans 12 amino acids. From germline, CDR1 is LGHNT and CDR2 FRNRAP. The CDR3 loop reads CASGFGDQPQHF. As DNA, the CDR3 is TGTGCTAGTGGTTTTGGCGATCAGCCCCAGCATTTT.

The chain couples TRBV18 to TRBJ2-5, with no clear D. This CDR3 is 11 amino acids long. Germline V gives CDR1 KGHSH, CDR2 LQKENI. V lost 3 bases and J lost 6, with 5 bases in between. In nucleotides, the CDR3 is TGTGCCAGCTCACCGGGTAAGACCCAGTACTTC. It translates to CASSPGKTQYF. The full variable domain, completed using reference TRBV18 and TRBJ2-5, is NAGVMQNPRHLVRRRGQEARLRCSPMKGHSHVYWYRQLPEEGLKFMVYLQKENIIDESGMPKERFSAEFPKEGPSILRIQQVVRGDSAAYFCASSPGKTQYFGPGTRLLVL.

The CDR3 loop is CASSLPGQGARGYTF. The DNA for the CDR3 is TGTGCCAGCAGCCTTCCGGGACAGGGGGCGCGAGGCTACACCTTC. V gene TRBV11-3 combines with J gene TRBJ1-2; 12 positions agree with TRBD1. The CDR3 contains 15 residues. The V gene end was trimmed by 5 bases and the J gene end by 8 bases; junction bases not matched to a gene: 9. The germline gives CDR1 SGHNT, CDR2 YENEEA.

The genes are TRBV11-1 and TRBJ1-2; the D gene is possibly TRBD1 (5 bases). The CDR3 covers 14 residues. V was pared by 1 base and J by 4 bases, with 10 bases between. Germline values: CDR1 SGHAT, CDR2 FQDESV (reference sequence). The CDR3 nucleotides are TGTGCCAGCAGCTTAGGGGGCATATCCTATGGCTACACCTTC. Translating gives CASSLGGISYGYTF.

The chain links TRBV7-2 to TRBJ2-3, with 7 bases that match TRBD2. CDR3 size: 15 residues. Looked up from germline, CDR1 is SGHTA and CDR2 is FQGNSA. With 1 base clipped from V and 2 bases from J, the junction kept 3 bases outside the gene matches. CDR3 loop: CASSLGGGNTDTQYF. The CDR3, as DNA: TGTGCCAGCAGCTTAGGGGGGGGAAACACAGATACGCAGTATTTT.